Below, 28 T cell receptor beta chains from the same sample are listed, as sequenced in a study of control samples from healthy donors and cancer patients. Clones were sequenced by immunoSEQ multiplex PCR, and TCRdb holds only the in-frame ones, with some missing. This sample has 100,000 to 150,000 clones, with roughly 90% found just once. The sample comprised blood. The receptors shown here come from a man between 18 and 35 years old in good health.

The V gene is TRBV10-3, the J gene TRBJ2-2; no clear D. The germline V and J ends were trimmed by 6 bases and 2 bases, with 10 bases remaining between them. Germline V gene data show CDR1 as ENHRY and CDR2 as SYGVKD. The CDR3 length is 14 residues. The CDR3 loop is CAIRRLVNTGELFF. In nucleotides, the CDR3 is TGTGCCATCAGGAGATTAGTAAACACCGGGGAGCTGTTTTTT.

The gene calls are TRBV10-1 and TRBJ2-2, with 12 nucleotides matching TRBD2. The germline V gene encodes CDR1 WNHNN and CDR2 SYGVQD (reference sequence). The ends lost 3 bases at V and 5 bases at J; junction bases unmatched: 7. CDR3 size: 17 residues. CDR3 coding DNA: TGCGCCAGCAGTGATGGGAGACTAGCGGGAGCGACCGGGGAGCTGTTTTTT. This encodes CASSDGRLAGATGELFF.

This clone was observed a handful of times. This rearrangement joins TRBV5-6 to TRBJ2-1; TRBD2 is a possible D gene (5 bases). Trimming shortened V by 0 bases and J by 2 bases, and 15 bases separated the two germline ends. The CDR3 length is 17 residues. Germline CDR1 is SGHDT and CDR2 is YYEEEE. The CDR3 is CASSLVRRTGAYNEQFF. The CDR3 DNA is TGTGCCAGCAGCTTGGTCCGTCGGACTGGAGCCTACAATGAGCAGTTCTTC.

The chain combines TRBV23-1 with TRBJ1-2; D unresolved. TRBV23-1 is known as an ORF, though its function is uncertain. The CDR3 has 17 amino acids. Trimming shortened V by 2 bases and J by 8 bases, and 24 bases separated the two germline ends. This chain's CDR3 is CASSQLQRVDRRSGYTF. The CDR3 DNA follows: TGCGCCAGCAGTCAACTCCAACGAGTGGACCGCCGTTCGGGCTACACCTTC.

This chain links TRBV6-5 with TRBJ1-3; 7 bases are a match to TRBD1. Germline CDR1 MNHEY, CDR2 SVGAGI. V lost 5 bases, J lost 0 bases, and 4 bases stayed unmatched. The CDR3 length is 15 residues. The CDR3 is CASSRDRDSGNTIYF. The DNA for the CDR3 is TGTGCCAGCAGTCGCGACAGGGACTCTGGAAACACCATATATTTT.

V is TRBV5-4 and J is TRBJ1-1; 9 bases are shared with TRBD1. The ends lost 4 bases at V and 4 bases at J; junction bases unmatched: 11. CDR3 size: 16 residues. The germline V gene has CDR1 SGHNT and CDR2 YYREEE (reference sequence). Here the CDR3 DNA reads TGTGCCAGCAGCCCTCCTGGGATGACAGGGGGCACTGAAGCTTTCTTT. Its protein product is CASSPPGMTGGTEAFF.

The chain has TRBV18 and TRBJ2-7; 9 bases align to TRBD1. CDR3 length: 15 amino acids. Germline CDR1 is KGHSH and CDR2 is LQKENI. The ends lost 4 bases at V and 5 bases at J; junction bases unmatched: 9. The CDR3 loop is CASSLKTGGFDEQYF. Here the CDR3 DNA reads TGTGCCAGCTCACTAAAAACAGGGGGCTTTGACGAGCAGTACTTC.

The rearrangement links TRBV27 to TRBJ1-2; no definite D call. Trimming removed 8 bases from V and 3 bases from J, with 16 bases in between. Germline CDR1 and CDR2: MNHEY and SMNVEV (reference sequence). This CDR3 region has 14 residues. CDR3 bases: TGTGCCAGCCGGCGGGGTGGAGATTACTATGGCTACACCTTC. It translates to CASRRGGDYYGYTF.

The chain recombines TRBV7-2 with TRBJ2-3; 7 nucleotides line up with TRBD1. This CDR3 spans 14 amino acids. Germline CDR1 reads SGHTA; CDR2 reads FQGNSA. The V segment lost 5 bases and the J segment 2 bases; nucleotides outside the gene matches: 4. The CDR3 loop is CASSRDSFTDTQYF. The CDR3 nucleotides are TGTGCCAGCAGCCGGGACAGCTTCACAGATACGCAGTATTTT.

DNA for the CDR3: TGTGCCAGCAGCCTCCAGCCCGCCGTCTCTGAAGCTTTCTTT. It specifies CASSLQPAVSEAFF. V gene TRBV28 combines with J gene TRBJ1-1, with D uncertain. This CDR3 region has 14 residues. CDR1 is MDHEN, CDR2 SYDVKM, per germline. The V end was cut by 6 bases, the J end by 6 bases, with 17 bases between.

Comment on this clone: A junction boundary mismatches the germline segment, possibly from a read error. This chain uses TRBV4-1 with TRBJ2-7; D remains unclear. This CDR3 has 11 residues. Germline lookup yields CDR1 MGHRA and CDR2 YSYEKL. CDR3 coding DNA: TGCGCCAGCAGCCAAGGCGGTTTTTGGGACTTC. Translated, it gives CASSQGGFWDF.

This clone occurred once. V gene TRBV3-1 (or the pseudogene TRBV3-2) combines with J gene TRBJ2-7; 12 nucleotides line up with TRBD2. CDR1 is LGHDT, CDR2 YNNKEL, per germline (reference sequence). This CDR3 is built from 17 residues. J was trimmed by 6 bases and V by 1 base; bases with no gene match: 10. Here the CDR3 reads CASSQAQLAGGGGEQYF. The CDR3 DNA is TGTGCCAGCAGCCAAGCTCAACTAGCGGGAGGTGGAGGCGAGCAGTACTTC.

This CDR3 reads CASGGGTEAFF. CDR3 sequence (DNA): TGTGCCTCAGGGGGGGGCACTGAAGCTTTCTTT. The rearrangement joins TRBV12-3 or TRBV12-4 to TRBJ1-1; 7 bases match TRBD1. This CDR3 has 11 residues. The V gene end was trimmed by 11 bases and the J gene end by 4 bases; junction bases not matched to a gene: 4.

The chain combines TRBV9 with TRBJ1-2; D possibly corresponds to TRBD1 (5 bases). Trimming cost V 10 bases and J 4 bases, with 14 bases left between them. CDR1 is SGDLS and CDR2 is YYNGEE in the germline V gene. The CDR3 contains 12 residues. The CDR3 DNA reads TGTGCCTCCACTCAGGGTGGCTATGGCTACACCTTC. Its protein product is CASTQGGYGYTF.

This clone was seen just once. The chain links TRBV11-2 to TRBJ1-1, with D possibly TRBD1 on 5 matching bases. CDR3 length: 16 amino acids. Trimming stripped 2 bases from V and 1 base from J, with 14 bases between. Germline lookup yields CDR1 SGHAT and CDR2 FQNNGV. DNA of the CDR3: TGTGCCAGCAGCTTAAAGGACACCTTACCGAACACTGAAGCTTTCTTT. It is translated as CASSLKDTLPNTEAFF.

The chain links TRBV7-9 to TRBJ2-1; D unclear. Per germline, CDR1 SEHNR and CDR2 FQNEAQ (reference sequence). Trimming took off 4 bases at V and 6 bases at J, with 19 bases between the two ends. The CDR3 totals 16 residues. Here the CDR3 DNA reads TGTGCCAGCAGCTCCCATCCCGCGCGTCTCCTCAATGAGCAGTTCTTC. It specifies CASSSHPARLLNEQFF.

The gene calls are TRBV15 and TRBJ2-7, with 10 nucleotides matching TRBD1. CDR3 length: 15 amino acids. Germline-derived CDR1 and CDR2 are LNHNV and YYDKDF (reference sequence). V trimming: 0 bases; J trimming: 6 bases; junction bases outside the gene matches: 5. CDR3 amino acids: CATSRDRGQGLEQYF. The CDR3 DNA sequence: TGTGCCACCAGCAGAGATCGGGGACAGGGGCTCGAGCAGTACTTC.

V and J are TRBV28 and TRBJ2-7; D remains ambiguous. There are 11 residues in the CDR3. The V and J ends lost 4 bases and 3 bases respectively, with 4 bases between them. Germline V gives CDR1 MDHEN, CDR2 SYDVKM. CDR3 sequence reads: CASSSYYEQYF. In nucleotides, the CDR3 is TGTGCCAGCAGTTCCTACTACGAGCAGTACTTC.

The V gene is TRBV19, the J gene TRBJ2-1; 8 bases are a match to TRBD1. Per the germline V gene, CDR1 is LNHDA and CDR2 is SQIVND (reference sequence). The CDR3 has 13 residues. With V trimmed by 10 bases and J by 3 bases, 5 bases remained unmatched. DNA for the CDR3: TGTGCCACTAGACAGGGGAGCTACAATGAGCAGTTCTTC. Translating it yields CATRQGSYNEQFF.

This sequence joins TRBV5-1 and TRBJ2-7; D call uncertain. Trimming shortened V by 6 bases and J by 6 bases, and 22 bases separated the two germline ends. Per germline, CDR1 SGHRS and CDR2 YFSETQ. The CDR3 has 15 amino acids. CDR3 sequence: CASNLRTAAVGEQYF. CDR3 bases: TGCGCCAGCAATCTCCGGACCGCGGCGGTGGGCGAGCAGTACTTC.

The V gene is TRBV30, the J gene TRBJ1-4; no definite D call. Germline assignment: CDR1 GTSNPN and CDR2 SVGIG (reference sequence). The CDR3 consists of 15 residues. V was pared by 5 bases and J by 2 bases, with 15 bases between. CDR3 nucleotide sequence: TGTGCCTGGGGGAGGCTACTGGCGACTAATGAAAAACTGTTTTTT. It codes for CAWGRLLATNEKLFF.

This CDR3 reads CASSAGRSEKLFF. The CDR3 DNA sequence: TGTGCCAGCTCAGCAGGGCGGTCCGAAAAACTGTTTTTT. This sequence joins TRBV18 and TRBJ1-4, with TRBD1 as a possible D gene (5 bases). The CDR3 covers 13 residues. Per the germline V gene, CDR1 is KGHSH and CDR2 is LQKENI. V lost 5 bases and J 8 bases, leaving 12 bases between the germline ends. Based on the CDR3 plus reference TRBV18 and TRBJ1-4, the full variable domain is NAGVMQNPRHLVRRRGQEARLRCSPMKGHSHVYWYRQLPEEGLKFMVYLQKENIIDESGMPKERFSAEFPKEGPSILRIQQVVRGDSAAYFCASSAGRSEKLFFGSGTQLSVL.

The chain is built from TRBV27 and TRBJ2-3; TRBD2 aligns across 9 bases. V lost 3 bases, J lost 5 bases, and 12 bases stayed unmatched. Germline V gene sequence: CDR1 MNHEY, CDR2 SMNVEV (reference sequence). This CDR3 has 17 amino acids. The CDR3 nucleotides read TGTGCCAGCAGTTTTTCGGCGACTAGCGGTCCAGTAGATACGCAGTATTTT. Protein product: CASSFSATSGPVDTQYF.

This chain links TRBV14 with TRBJ2-7; TRBD1 agrees at 9 bases. Germline V CDR1 and CDR2: SGHDN, FVKESK. This CDR3 has 15 residues. Germline trimming cut 5 bases from V and 6 bases from J; bases unmatched to any gene: 11. This CDR3 is CASSSLRTGELEQYF. The DNA for the CDR3 is TGTGCCAGCAGCTCCTTGAGGACAGGGGAACTCGAGCAGTACTTC. The whole variable domain, remainder taken from reference TRBV14 and TRBJ2-7, is EAGVTQFPSHSVIEKGQTVTLRCDPISGHDNLYWYRRVMGKEIKFLLHFVKESKQDESGMPNNRFLAERTGGTYSTLKVQPAELEDSGVYFCASSSLRTGELEQYFGPGTRLTVT.

This clone was picked up one time. The chain has TRBV6-5 and TRBJ1-5; a possible D gene is TRBD1 (5 bases). Trimming shortened V by 7 bases and J by 2 bases, and 15 bases separated the two germline ends. The CDR3 runs to 15 residues. Germline values: CDR1 MNHEY, CDR2 SVGAGI. CDR3 in amino acids: CASTLPAGGNQPQHF. CDR3 in DNA: TGTGCCAGCACCCTCCCGGCGGGGGGCAATCAGCCCCAGCATTTT.

The V and J genes are TRBV27 and TRBJ1-5, with D uncertain. This CDR3 comprises 13 residues. V was trimmed by 2 bases and J by 6 bases, leaving 8 bases between them. Germline V gene data show CDR1 as MNHEY and CDR2 as SMNVEV (reference sequence). The CDR3: CASSLQVGQPQHF. The CDR3 coding sequence is TGTGCCAGCAGTTTACAGGTTGGTCAGCCCCAGCATTTT.

J is TRBJ2-1 and V is TRBV29-1, with 9 bases identical to TRBD2. The J segment lost 3 bases and the V segment lost 4 bases, leaving 4 bases of the junction unmatched. CDR3 length equals 14 residues. The germline CDR1 and CDR2 sequences are SQVTM and ANQGSEA. The CDR3 DNA is TGCAGCGTTGGAAATAGCGGGGGCTACAATGAGCAGTTCTTC. Its protein product is CSVGNSGGYNEQFF.

The chain is built from TRBV2 and TRBJ2-1, with 11 bases matching TRBD2. J gave up 4 bases and V 0 bases, and 5 bases lay outside the gene matches. This CDR3 has 17 residues. Germline values: CDR1 SNHLY, CDR2 FYNNEI. The DNA of the CDR3 is TGTGCCAGCAGTGAAGCCCTGACTAGCGGGGCATACAATGAGCAGTTCTTC. It codes for CASSEALTSGAYNEQFF.